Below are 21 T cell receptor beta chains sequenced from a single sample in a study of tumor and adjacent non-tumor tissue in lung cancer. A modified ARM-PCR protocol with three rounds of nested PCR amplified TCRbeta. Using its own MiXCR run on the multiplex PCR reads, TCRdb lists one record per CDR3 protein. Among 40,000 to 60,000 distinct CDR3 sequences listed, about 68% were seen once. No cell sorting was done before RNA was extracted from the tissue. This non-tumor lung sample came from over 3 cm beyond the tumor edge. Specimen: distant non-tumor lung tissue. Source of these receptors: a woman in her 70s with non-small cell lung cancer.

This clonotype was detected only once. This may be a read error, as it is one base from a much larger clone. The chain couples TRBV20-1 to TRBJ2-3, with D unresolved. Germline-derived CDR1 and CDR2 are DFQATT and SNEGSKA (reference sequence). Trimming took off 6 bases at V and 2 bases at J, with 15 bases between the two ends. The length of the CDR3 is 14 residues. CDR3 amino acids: CSAGCQLTTDTQYF. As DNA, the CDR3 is TGCAGTGCAGGGTGCCAGCTCACCACAGATACGCAGTATTTT.

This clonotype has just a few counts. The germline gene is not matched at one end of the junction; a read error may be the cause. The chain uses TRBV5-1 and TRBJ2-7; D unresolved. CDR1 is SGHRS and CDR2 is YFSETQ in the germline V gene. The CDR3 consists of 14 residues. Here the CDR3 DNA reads TGCTCCAGTAGCTTGGAGTTAGATTACTACGAGCAGTACTTC. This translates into CSSSLELDYYEQYF.

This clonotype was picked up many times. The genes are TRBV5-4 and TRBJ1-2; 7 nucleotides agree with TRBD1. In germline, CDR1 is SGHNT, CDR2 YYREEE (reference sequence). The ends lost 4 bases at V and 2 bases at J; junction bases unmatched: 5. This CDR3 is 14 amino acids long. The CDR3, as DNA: TGTGCCAGCAGCCTCGGACAGGAGAACTATGGCTACACCTTC. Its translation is CASSLGQENYGYTF. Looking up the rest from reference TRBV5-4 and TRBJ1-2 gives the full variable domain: ETGVTQSPTHLIKTRGQQVTLRCSSQSGHNTVSWYQQALGQGPQFIFQYYREEENGRGNFPPRFSGLQFPNYSSELNVNALELDDSALYLCASSLGQENYGYTFGSGTRLTVV.

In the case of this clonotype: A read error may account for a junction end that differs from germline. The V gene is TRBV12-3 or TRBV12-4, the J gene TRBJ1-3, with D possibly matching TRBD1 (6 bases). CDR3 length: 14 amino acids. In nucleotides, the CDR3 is TGTGCCATCAGTGATGGACAGCGTGGAAACACTATATATTTT. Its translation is CAISDGQRGNTIYF.

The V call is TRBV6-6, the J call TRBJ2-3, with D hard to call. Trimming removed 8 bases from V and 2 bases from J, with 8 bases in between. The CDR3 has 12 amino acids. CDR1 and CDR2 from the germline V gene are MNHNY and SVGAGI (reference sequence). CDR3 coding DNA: TGTGCCAGCGATTTCCACACAGATACGCAGTATTTT. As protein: CASDFHTDTQYF.

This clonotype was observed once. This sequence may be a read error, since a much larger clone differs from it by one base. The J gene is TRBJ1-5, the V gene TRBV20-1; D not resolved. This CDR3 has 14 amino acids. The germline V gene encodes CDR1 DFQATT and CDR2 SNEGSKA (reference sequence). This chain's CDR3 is CSASWPNSNRPQHF. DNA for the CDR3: TGCAGTGCTAGTTGGCCGAATAGCAATCGGCCCCAGCATTTT.

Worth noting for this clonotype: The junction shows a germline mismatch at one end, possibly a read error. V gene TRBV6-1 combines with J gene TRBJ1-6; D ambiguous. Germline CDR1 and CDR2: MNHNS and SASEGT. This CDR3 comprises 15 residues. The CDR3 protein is CANSTRESRNSPLHF. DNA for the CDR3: TGTGCCAACAGTACCCGGGAGTCGAGAAATTCACCCCTCCACTTT.

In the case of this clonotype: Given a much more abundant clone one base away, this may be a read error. The CDR3 spells CASGTRSGEDTQYF. Here the CDR3 DNA reads TGTGCCAGCGGCACCAGGAGCGGCGAAGATACGCAGTATTTT. V usage is TRBV6-2 or TRBV6-3 and J usage is TRBJ2-3; possibly TRBD2 for D (5 bases). The CDR3 spans 14 residues. Germline CDR1 is MNHEY and CDR2 is SVGEGT. Trimming took 8 bases from V and 5 from J, leaving 17 bases between them.

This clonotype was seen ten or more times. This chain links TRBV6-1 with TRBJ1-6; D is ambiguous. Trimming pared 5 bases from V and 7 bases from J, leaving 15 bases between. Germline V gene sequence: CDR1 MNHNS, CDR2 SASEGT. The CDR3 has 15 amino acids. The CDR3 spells CASSTRESRNSPLHF. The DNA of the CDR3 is TGTGCCAGCAGTACCCGGGAGTCAAGAAATTCACCCCTCCACTTT.

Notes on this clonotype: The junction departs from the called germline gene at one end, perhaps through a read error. The CDR3 region is CAGRDNRDSCDTQYF. The CDR3 DNA reads TGTGCCGGCAGGGACAACCGGGACAGTTGTGATACGCAGTATTTT. The chain links TRBV6-1 to TRBJ2-3; 7 bases match TRBD1. This CDR3 is 15 amino acids long. Per the germline V gene, CDR1 is MNHNS and CDR2 is SASEGT.

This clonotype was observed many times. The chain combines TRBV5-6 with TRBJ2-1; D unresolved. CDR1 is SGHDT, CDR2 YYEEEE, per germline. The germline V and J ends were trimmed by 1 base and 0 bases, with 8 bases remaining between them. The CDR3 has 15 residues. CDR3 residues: CASSLLSSSYNEQFF. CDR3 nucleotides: TGTGCCAGCAGCTTGTTATCGAGCTCCTACAATGAGCAGTTCTTC.

The CDR3 sequence: CASSPSYRSYEQYF. The CDR3, as DNA: TGTGCCAGCAGCCCGTCCTATCGTTCCTACGAGCAGTACTTC. V is TRBV5-5 and J is TRBJ2-7; D is unclear. The V and J ends lost 4 bases and 1 base respectively, with 12 bases between them. Germline values: CDR1 SGHKS, CDR2 YYEKEE (reference sequence). This CDR3 contains 14 residues.

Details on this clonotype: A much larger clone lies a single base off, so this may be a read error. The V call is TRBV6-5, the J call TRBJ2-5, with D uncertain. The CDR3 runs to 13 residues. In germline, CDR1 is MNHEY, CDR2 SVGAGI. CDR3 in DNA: TGTGCCAGCAGACCCGAGTCCCAAGAGACCGAGTACTTC. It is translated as CASRPESQETEYF.

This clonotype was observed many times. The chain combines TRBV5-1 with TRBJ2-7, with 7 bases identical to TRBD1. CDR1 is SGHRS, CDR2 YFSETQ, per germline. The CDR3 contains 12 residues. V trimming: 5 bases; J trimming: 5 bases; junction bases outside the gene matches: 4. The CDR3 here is CASRRDRDEQYF. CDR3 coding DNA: TGCGCCAGCAGACGTGACAGGGACGAGCAGTACTTC. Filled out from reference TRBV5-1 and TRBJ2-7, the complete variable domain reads KAGVTQTPRYLIKTRGQQVTLSCSPISGHRSVSWYQQTPGQGLQFLFEYFSETQRNKGNFPGRFSGRQFSNSRSEMNVSTLELGDSALYLCASRRDRDEQYFGPGTRLTVT.

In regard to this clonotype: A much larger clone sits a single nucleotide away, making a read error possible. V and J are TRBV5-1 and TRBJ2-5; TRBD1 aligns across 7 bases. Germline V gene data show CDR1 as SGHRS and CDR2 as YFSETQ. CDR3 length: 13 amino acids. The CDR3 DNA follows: TGCACCAGCAGCGACAGGGTTGGGGAGACCCAGTACTTC. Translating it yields CTSSDRVGETQYF.

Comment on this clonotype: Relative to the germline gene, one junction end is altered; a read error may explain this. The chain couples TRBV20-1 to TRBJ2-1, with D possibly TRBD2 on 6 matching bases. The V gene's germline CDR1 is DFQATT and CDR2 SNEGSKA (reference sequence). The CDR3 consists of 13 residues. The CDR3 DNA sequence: TGCAGTACTAGAGAGACGGGGAGGATTGAGCAGCTCTTC. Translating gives CSTRETGRIEQLF.

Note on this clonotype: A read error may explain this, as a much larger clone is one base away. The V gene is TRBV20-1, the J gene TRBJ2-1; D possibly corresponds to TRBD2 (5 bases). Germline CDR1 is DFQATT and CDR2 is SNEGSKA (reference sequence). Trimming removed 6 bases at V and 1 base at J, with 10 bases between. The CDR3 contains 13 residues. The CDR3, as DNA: TGCAGTGCGGGAGATATGTCCTACAATGAGCAGTTCTTC. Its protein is CSAGDMSYNEQFF.

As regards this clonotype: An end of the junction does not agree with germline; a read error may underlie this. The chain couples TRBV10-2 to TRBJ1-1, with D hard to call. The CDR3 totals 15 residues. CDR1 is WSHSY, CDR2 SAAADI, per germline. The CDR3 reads CVSIEWSTLNTEAFF. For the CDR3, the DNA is TGCGTCAGCATTGAGTGGAGCACTCTGAATACTGAAGCTTTCTTT.

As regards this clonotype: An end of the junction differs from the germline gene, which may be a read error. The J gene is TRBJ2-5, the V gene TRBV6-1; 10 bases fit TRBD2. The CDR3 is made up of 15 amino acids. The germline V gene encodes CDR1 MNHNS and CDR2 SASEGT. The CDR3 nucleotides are TGTGCCAACAGTGAGGATCTAGCGGGAGTTGAGACCCAGTACTTC. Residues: CANSEDLAGVETQYF.

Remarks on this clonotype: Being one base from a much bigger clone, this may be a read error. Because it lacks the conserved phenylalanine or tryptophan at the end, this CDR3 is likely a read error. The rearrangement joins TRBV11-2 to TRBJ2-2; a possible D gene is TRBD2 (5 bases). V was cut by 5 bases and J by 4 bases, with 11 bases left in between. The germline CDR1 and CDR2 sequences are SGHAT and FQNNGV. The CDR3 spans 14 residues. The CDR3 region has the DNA TGTGCCAGCAGCCAGGACTTTGGCACCGGGGAGCTGTTTCTT. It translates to CASSQDFGTGELFL.

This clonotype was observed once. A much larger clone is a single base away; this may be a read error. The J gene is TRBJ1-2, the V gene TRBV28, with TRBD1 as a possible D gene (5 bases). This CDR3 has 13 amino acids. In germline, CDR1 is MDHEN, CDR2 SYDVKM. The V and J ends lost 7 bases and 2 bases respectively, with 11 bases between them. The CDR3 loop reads CASNKGFNYGYTF. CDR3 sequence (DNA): TGTGCCAGCAATAAGGGGTTCAACTATGGCTACACCTTC.